A single T cell receptor beta chain is shown here with its context. Its antigen is not identified. The entry originates in a study of identifying expanded T cells in peripheral blood. Trimming left V 1 base short and J 8 bases short, with 8 bases between. Germline lookup yields CDR1 SGHVS and CDR2 FQNEAQ. The CDR3 spans 12 residues. Study-wide findings and caveats: Approximately two-week clone count variance significantly increased as total template count grew.

The assay was immunoSEQ multiplex PCR, and TCRdb's table has in-frame clones only and misses some. Of some 120,000 clones in the sample, roughly 84% were seen once. The sequence was obtained from a person aged 18 to 70 in good health. The rearrangement joins TRBV7-8 to TRBJ1-1; D ambiguous. Sequencing was performed on blood. The DNA of the CDR3 is TGTGCCAGCAGCTTAGGGGGTCTGGAAGCTTTCTTT. It is translated as CASSLGGLEAFF.